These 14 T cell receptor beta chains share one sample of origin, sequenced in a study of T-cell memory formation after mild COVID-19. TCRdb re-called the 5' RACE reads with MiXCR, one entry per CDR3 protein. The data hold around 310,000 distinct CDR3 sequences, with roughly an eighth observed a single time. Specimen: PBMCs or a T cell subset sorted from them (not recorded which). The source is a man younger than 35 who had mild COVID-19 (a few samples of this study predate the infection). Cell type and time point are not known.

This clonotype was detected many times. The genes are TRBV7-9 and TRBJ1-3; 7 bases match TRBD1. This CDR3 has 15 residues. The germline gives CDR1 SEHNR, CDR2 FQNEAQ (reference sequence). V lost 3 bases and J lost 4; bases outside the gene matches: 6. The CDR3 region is CASSFPGTAGNTIYF. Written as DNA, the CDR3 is TGTGCCAGCAGCTTCCCCGGGACAGCAGGAAACACCATATATTTT.

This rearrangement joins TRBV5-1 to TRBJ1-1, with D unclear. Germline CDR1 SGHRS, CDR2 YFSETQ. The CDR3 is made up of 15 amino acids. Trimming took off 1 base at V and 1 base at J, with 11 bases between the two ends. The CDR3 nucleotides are TGCGCCAGCAGCTTGACACCGCGAGAGAACACTGAAGCTTTCTTT. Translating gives CASSLTPRENTEAFF.

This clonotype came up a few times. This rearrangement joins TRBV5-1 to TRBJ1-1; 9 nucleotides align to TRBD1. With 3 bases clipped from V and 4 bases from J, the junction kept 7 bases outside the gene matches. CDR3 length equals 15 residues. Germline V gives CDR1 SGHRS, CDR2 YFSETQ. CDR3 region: CASSSKGTGFTEAFF. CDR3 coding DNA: TGCGCCAGCAGCTCGAAGGGGACAGGGTTCACTGAAGCTTTCTTT.

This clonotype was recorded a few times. The CDR3 sequence is CASSLGARGGYTF. CDR3 DNA: TGTGCCAGCAGCTTGGGTGCAAGAGGTGGCTACACCTTC. The genes are TRBV5-6 and TRBJ1-2; D remains unclear. The CDR3 has 13 amino acids. Between the trimmed V and J ends, which lost 0 bases and 7 bases, there was a span of 10 bases. Germline lookup yields CDR1 SGHDT and CDR2 YYEEEE.

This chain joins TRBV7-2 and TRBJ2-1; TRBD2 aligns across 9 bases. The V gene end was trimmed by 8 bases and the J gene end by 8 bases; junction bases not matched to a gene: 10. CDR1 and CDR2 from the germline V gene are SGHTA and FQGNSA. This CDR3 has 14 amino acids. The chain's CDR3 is CASRGAGGSYEQFF. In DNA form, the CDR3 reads TGTGCCAGCCGCGGGGCGGGGGGGTCGTATGAGCAGTTCTTC.

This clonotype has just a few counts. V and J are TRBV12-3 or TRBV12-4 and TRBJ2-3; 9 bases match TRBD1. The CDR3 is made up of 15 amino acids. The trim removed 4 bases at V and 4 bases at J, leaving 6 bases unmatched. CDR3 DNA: TGTGCCAGCAGTTCCCGGGACAGGGTCCCAGATACGCAGTATTTT. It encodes CASSSRDRVPDTQYF.

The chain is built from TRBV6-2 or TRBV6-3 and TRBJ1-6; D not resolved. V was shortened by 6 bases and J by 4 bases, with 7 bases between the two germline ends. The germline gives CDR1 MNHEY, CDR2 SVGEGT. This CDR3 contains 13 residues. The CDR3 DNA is TGTGCCAGCAGCCGGATTTATAATTCACCCCTCCACTTT. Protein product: CASSRIYNSPLHF.

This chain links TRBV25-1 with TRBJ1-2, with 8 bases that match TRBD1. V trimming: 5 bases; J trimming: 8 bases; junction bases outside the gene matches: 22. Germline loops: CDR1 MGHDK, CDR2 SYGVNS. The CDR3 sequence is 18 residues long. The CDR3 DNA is TGTGCCAGCAGTCCGGTAGTCGGCTCCGACAGGGGATCCCTCGGCTACACCTTC. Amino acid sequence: CASSPVVGSDRGSLGYTF.

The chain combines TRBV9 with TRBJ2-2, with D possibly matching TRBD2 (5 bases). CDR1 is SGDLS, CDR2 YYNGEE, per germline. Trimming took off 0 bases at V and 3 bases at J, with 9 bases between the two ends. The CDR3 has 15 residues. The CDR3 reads CASSVGGADTGELFF. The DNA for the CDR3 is TGTGCCAGCAGCGTAGGAGGAGCGGACACCGGGGAGCTGTTTTTT.

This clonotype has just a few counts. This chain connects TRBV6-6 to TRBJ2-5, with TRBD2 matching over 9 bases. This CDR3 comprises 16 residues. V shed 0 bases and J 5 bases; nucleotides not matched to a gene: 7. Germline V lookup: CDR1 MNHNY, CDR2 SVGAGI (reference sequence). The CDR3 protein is CASSYSVQRGAETQYF. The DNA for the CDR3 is TGTGCCAGCAGTTACTCGGTTCAGCGGGGGGCGGAGACCCAGTACTTC.

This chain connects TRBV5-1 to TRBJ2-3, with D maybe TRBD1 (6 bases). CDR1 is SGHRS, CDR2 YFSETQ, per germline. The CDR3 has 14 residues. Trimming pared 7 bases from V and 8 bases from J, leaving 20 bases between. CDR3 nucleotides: TGCGCCAGCGGACCCGGGACATTAGCCCTTACGCAGTATTTT. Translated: CASGPGTLALTQYF. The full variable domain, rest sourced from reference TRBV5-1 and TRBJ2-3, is KAGVTQTPRYLIKTRGQQVTLSCSPISGHRSVSWYQQTPGQGLQFLFEYFSETQRNKGNFPGRFSGRQFSNSRSEMNVSTLELGDSALYLCASGPGTLALTQYFGPGTRLTVL.

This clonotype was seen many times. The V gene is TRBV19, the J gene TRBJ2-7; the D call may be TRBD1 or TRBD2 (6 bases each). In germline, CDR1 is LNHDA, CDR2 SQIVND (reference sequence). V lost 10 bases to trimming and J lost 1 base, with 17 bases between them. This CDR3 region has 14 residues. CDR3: CATATGALSYEQYF. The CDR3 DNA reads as TGTGCCACCGCTACGGGGGCCCTTTCCTACGAGCAGTACTTC.

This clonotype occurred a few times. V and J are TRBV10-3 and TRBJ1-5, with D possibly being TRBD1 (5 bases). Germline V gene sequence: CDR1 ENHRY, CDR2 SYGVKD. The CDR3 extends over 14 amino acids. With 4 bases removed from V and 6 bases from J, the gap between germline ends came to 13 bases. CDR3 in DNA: TGTGCCATCAGTGGGCGAGGGGTGGGTCAGCCCCAGCATTTT. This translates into CAISGRGVGQPQHF.

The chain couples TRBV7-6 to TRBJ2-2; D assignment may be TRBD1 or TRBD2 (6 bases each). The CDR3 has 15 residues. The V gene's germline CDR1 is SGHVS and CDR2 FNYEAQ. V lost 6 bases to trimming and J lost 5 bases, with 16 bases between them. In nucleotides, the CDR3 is TGTGCCAGCAGTCCGATCAGGGGAGGAACCGGGGAGCTGTTTTTT. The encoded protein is CASSPIRGGTGELFF. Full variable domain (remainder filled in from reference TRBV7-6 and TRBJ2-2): GAGVSQSPRYKVTKRGQDVALRCDPISGHVSLYWYRQALGQGPEFLTYFNYEAQQDKSGLPNDRFSAERPEGSISTLTIQRTEQRDSAMYRCASSPIRGGTGELFFGEGSRLTVL.